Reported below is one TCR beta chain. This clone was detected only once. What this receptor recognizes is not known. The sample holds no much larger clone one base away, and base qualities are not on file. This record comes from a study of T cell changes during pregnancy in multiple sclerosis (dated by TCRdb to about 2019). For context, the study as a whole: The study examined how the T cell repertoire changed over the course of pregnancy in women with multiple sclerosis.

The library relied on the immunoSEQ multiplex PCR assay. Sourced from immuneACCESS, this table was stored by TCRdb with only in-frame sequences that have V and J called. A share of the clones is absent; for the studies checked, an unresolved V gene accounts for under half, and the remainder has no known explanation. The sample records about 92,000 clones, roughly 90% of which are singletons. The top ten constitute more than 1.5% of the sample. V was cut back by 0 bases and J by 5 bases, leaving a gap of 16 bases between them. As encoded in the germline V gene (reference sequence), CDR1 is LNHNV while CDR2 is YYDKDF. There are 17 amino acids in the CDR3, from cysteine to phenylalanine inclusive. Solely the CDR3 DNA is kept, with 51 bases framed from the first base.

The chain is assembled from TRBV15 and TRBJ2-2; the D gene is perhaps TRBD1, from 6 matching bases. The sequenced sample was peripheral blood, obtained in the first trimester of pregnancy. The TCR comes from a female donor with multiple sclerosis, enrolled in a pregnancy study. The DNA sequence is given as TGTGCCACCAGCAGAGAAGGAACAGGGCCGGAAACCGGGGAGCTGTTTTTT. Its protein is CATSREGTGPETGELFF.